This TCR beta chain was profiled in a study of beta chain features in type 1 diabetes. The authors reverse transcribed all of the isolated RNA, so sequencing captured expressed TCRB transcripts. Sequencing was performed with immunoSEQ multiplex PCR; in TCRdb, only in-frame clones are kept and a portion is missing. The sample records 970,000 or so clones, about a sixth being singletons. The CDR3 runs 16 residues. Germline CDR1 and CDR2: LGHNA and YNFKEQ. Trimming took 1 base from V and 1 from J, leaving 10 bases between them. Whole-study results and caveats: An over-representation of cells with high TCR expression could result from cDNA sequencing. Any PCR bias toward short templates would affect both groups alike.

This clone was counted only a few times. Its antigen is as yet unknown. The origin of this receptor is a woman between 18 and 30 years old in good health. The chain links TRBV4-2 to TRBJ2-2, with D tentatively TRBD2 (5 bases). Sequencing input: naive CD4+ T cells from blood. CDR3 protein: CASSQGWGENTGELFF. CDR3 DNA: TGTGCCAGCAGCCAAGGGTGGGGAGAGAACACCGGGGAGCTGTTTTTT.